These 29 T cell receptor beta chains came from one sample sequenced in a study of cytomegalovirus exposure and HLA in healthy donors. Clones were read by immunoSEQ multiplex PCR, and TCRdb kept only the in-frame ones, dropping some. The table has 55,000 to 80,000 clones, 95% seen once. The sequenced sample was PBMCs. These receptors were taken from a woman aged 18-29 years in good health and CMV-seropositive.

The chain links TRBV2 to TRBJ1-4, with no clear D. Germline V CDR1 and CDR2: SNHLY, FYNNEI. V was pared by 6 bases and J by 10 bases, with 15 bases between. The CDR3 totals 13 residues. The CDR3 loop is CASSGSGGRKLFF. CDR3 nucleotides: TGTGCCAGCAGCGGCTCAGGTGGGAGAAAACTGTTTTTT.

This chain joins TRBV6-6 and TRBJ2-3; weak D call: TRBD2 (5 bases). The germline V gene encodes CDR1 MNHNY and CDR2 SVGAGI (reference sequence). This CDR3 region has 14 residues. Trimming left V 2 bases short and J 6 bases short, with 12 bases between. CDR3 DNA: TGTGCCAGCAGTTACACCGGGGTCACGGATACGCAGTATTTT. Translated: CASSYTGVTDTQYF.

V and J are TRBV18 and TRBJ1-1, with a weak D call TRBD1 (5 bases). In germline, CDR1 is KGHSH, CDR2 LQKENI. Trimming removed 5 bases at V and 4 bases at J, with 14 bases between. CDR3 length: 14 amino acids. The CDR3 nucleotides read TGTGCCAGCTCAAGAATAGGGGATTTCACTGAAGCTTTCTTT. It yields the protein CASSRIGDFTEAFF.

The chain carries TRBV28 and TRBJ2-7; D gene ambiguous. Germline CDR1 and CDR2: MDHEN and SYDVKM. The CDR3 covers 13 residues. V was cut by 1 base and J by 1 base, with 5 bases left in between. CDR3 residues: CASSLLQSYEQYF. The CDR3 DNA reads TGTGCCAGCAGTTTATTGCAGTCCTACGAGCAGTACTTC.

V is TRBV5-1 and J is TRBJ1-3; 8 bases map to TRBD1. CDR1 is SGHRS and CDR2 is YFSETQ in the germline V gene. J lost 8 bases, V lost 3 bases, and 10 bases had no gene match. CDR3 length: 15 amino acids. The CDR3, as DNA: TGCGCCAGCAGCTCAGGGGGCCAGTCGCTGGACACCATATATTTT. Its translation: CASSSGGQSLDTIYF.

This rearrangement joins TRBV9 to TRBJ2-5, with 11 bases aligning to TRBD2. Germline loops: CDR1 SGDLS, CDR2 YYNGEE. There are 17 residues in the CDR3. The V gene end was trimmed by 3 bases and the J gene end by 4 bases; junction bases not matched to a gene: 11. CDR3 in amino acids: CASSGTSGPRGGETQYF. CDR3 sequence (DNA): TGTGCCAGCAGCGGGACTAGCGGGCCCCGGGGCGGAGAGACCCAGTACTTC.

This clone was recorded only once. The chain joins TRBV28 to TRBJ2-7; 7 bases agree with TRBD1. This CDR3 comprises 14 residues. Germline CDR1 MDHEN, CDR2 SYDVKM. V lost 3 bases and J lost 6; bases outside the gene matches: 8. Here the CDR3 reads CASSFRGQRREQYF. The DNA for the CDR3 is TGTGCCAGCAGTTTTAGGGGGCAGAGACGCGAGCAGTACTTC.

J is TRBJ2-1 and V is TRBV5-4, with D possibly matching TRBD2 (5 bases). V was cut by 9 bases and J by 0 bases, with 22 bases left in between. The CDR3 runs 17 residues. The germline CDR1 and CDR2 sequences are SGHNT and YYREEE (reference sequence). The CDR3 DNA sequence: TGTGCCACCTACTGGGCGGACTTCCGTAGCTCCTACAATGAGCAGTTCTTC. It specifies CATYWADFRSSYNEQFF.

The CDR3 DNA is TGTGCCAGCAGCTCTAGCGGGGGGGCCTGGGAGACCCAGTACTTC. Encoded protein: CASSSSGGAWETQYF. This chain uses TRBV5-4 with TRBJ2-5; 12 bases line up with TRBD2. The CDR3 spans 15 residues. CDR1 is SGHNT, CDR2 YYREEE, per germline (reference sequence). With V trimmed by 3 bases and J by 5 bases, 5 bases remained unmatched.

The chain couples TRBV11-1 to TRBJ2-3; 9 bases are a match to TRBD2. The CDR3 has 15 amino acids. The V and J ends lost 5 bases and 5 bases, in that order; junction bases with no gene match: 8. CDR1 and CDR2 (germline): SGHAT, FQDESV (reference sequence). CDR3 amino acids: CASSLSGGRVDTQYF. The CDR3 DNA reads TGTGCCAGCAGCCTGAGCGGGGGGCGAGTAGATACGCAGTATTTT.

The J gene is TRBJ2-5, the V gene TRBV23-1, with D perhaps TRBD2 (6 bases). TRBV23-1 carries the ORF label, with uncertain function. The CDR3 extends over 15 amino acids. V lost 0 bases and J 5 bases, leaving 13 bases between the germline ends. In DNA form, the CDR3 reads TGCGCCAGCAGTCAATCGGAGGAGGGTAGGGAGACCCAGTACTTC. It translates to CASSQSEEGRETQYF.

The chain has TRBV29-1 and TRBJ2-2; D is possibly TRBD2 (6 bases). This CDR3 has 15 amino acids. Germline CDR1 is SQVTM and CDR2 is ANQGSEA. The V gene lost 1 base and the J gene lost 1 base, with 10 bases spanning the gap. Here the CDR3 reads CSVEAGELNTGELFF. The DNA of the CDR3 is TGCAGCGTTGAAGCGGGGGAGCTGAACACCGGGGAGCTGTTTTTT.

The chain is built from TRBV6-5 and TRBJ1-1; weak D call: TRBD1 (5 bases). The length of the CDR3 is 13 residues. The ends were cut back, 6 bases at V and 2 bases at J, with 10 bases in the middle. Germline V gives CDR1 MNHEY, CDR2 SVGAGI. As DNA, the CDR3 is TGTGCCAGCAGGGGGGGAGGAAACACTGAAGCTTTCTTT. Its protein is CASRGGGNTEAFF.

The J gene is TRBJ1-2, the V gene TRBV28; a possible D gene is TRBD1 (5 bases). V was pared by 5 bases and J by 8 bases, with 9 bases between. Germline V gene lookup returns CDR1 MDHEN and CDR2 SYDVKM. This CDR3 region has 11 residues. The CDR3 nucleotides read TGTGCCAGCAGTCCCGGGGGGGGCTACACCTTC. This codes for CASSPGGGYTF.

The V and J genes are TRBV15 and TRBJ1-3, with TRBD1 identical over 10 bases. Germline V gene sequence: CDR1 LNHNV, CDR2 YYDKDF (reference sequence). V was clipped by 3 bases and J by 5 bases; unmatched bases: 7. This CDR3 is 16 amino acids long. In DNA form, the CDR3 reads TGTGCCACCAGCAGTCCGGGACAGGGGATCCGAAACACCATATATTTT. Protein: CATSSPGQGIRNTIYF.

The V and J genes are TRBV7-9 and TRBJ2-5; 11 bases are a match to TRBD2. After removal of 1 base from V and 5 bases from J, the junction contained 6 bases not matched to a gene. This CDR3 is 16 amino acids long. Germline V gene data show CDR1 as SEHNR and CDR2 as FQNEAQ (reference sequence). The DNA of the CDR3 is TGTGCCAGCAGCTTAGTAGCGGGAGGGCTAAGGGAGACCCAGTACTTC. Protein: CASSLVAGGLRETQYF.

This rearrangement joins TRBV28 to TRBJ1-4, with a possible D match to TRBD1 (5 bases). Trimming pared 5 bases from V and 4 bases from J, leaving 14 bases between. Germline loops: CDR1 MDHEN, CDR2 SYDVKM. The CDR3 length is 15 residues. The CDR3 DNA sequence: TGTGCCAGCAGTCGTCCCGGGGACTTTAATGAAAAACTGTTTTTT. Translating gives CASSRPGDFNEKLFF.

V gene TRBV25-1 combines with J gene TRBJ2-5; D is ambiguous. V dropped 3 bases and J dropped 4 bases, with 6 bases sitting between them. The CDR3 runs 12 residues. Germline values: CDR1 MGHDK, CDR2 SYGVNS. The chain's CDR3 is CASSDRLETQYF. The DNA for the CDR3 is TGTGCCAGCAGTGACAGGTTAGAGACCCAGTACTTC.

V is TRBV5-4 and J is TRBJ1-2; no clear D gene. The CDR3 sequence is 15 residues long. The germline CDR1 and CDR2 sequences are SGHNT and YYREEE (reference sequence). Trimming pared 0 bases from V and 5 bases from J, leaving 14 bases between. CDR3 in DNA: TGTGCCAGCAGCTTGGCAAGGACGACGGGATATGGCTACACCTTC. Translated, it gives CASSLARTTGYGYTF. Together with reference TRBV5-4 and TRBJ1-2, the CDR3 gives the full variable domain: ETGVTQSPTHLIKTRGQQVTLRCSSQSGHNTVSWYQQALGQGPQFIFQYYREEENGRGNFPPRFSGLQFPNYSSELNVNALELDDSALYLCASSLARTTGYGYTFGSGTRLTVV.

The V gene is TRBV6-1, the J gene TRBJ2-1; possible D gene TRBD2, 7 bases. Trimming left V 0 bases short and J 4 bases short, with 10 bases between. Germline V gene data show CDR1 as MNHNS and CDR2 as SASEGT. This CDR3 comprises 15 residues. CDR3 nucleotide sequence: TGTGCCAGCAGTGAAGCGGGGGGGCCATACAATGAGCAGTTCTTC. Residues: CASSEAGGPYNEQFF.

The chain links TRBV5-6 to TRBJ1-1; D may be TRBD1 (5 bases). Trimming cost V 4 bases and J 0 bases, with 19 bases left between them. The CDR3 is 17 amino acids. Germline-derived CDR1 and CDR2 are SGHDT and YYEEEE. DNA for the CDR3: TGTGCCAGCAGCCGCCGATCTTTAGACAGCATGAACACTGAAGCTTTCTTT. It is translated as CASSRRSLDSMNTEAFF.

The chain recombines TRBV7-9 with TRBJ1-2; no firm D call. Trimming shortened V by 5 bases and J by 8 bases, and 12 bases separated the two germline ends. The CDR3 is 12 residues long. The germline CDR1 and CDR2 sequences are SEHNR and FQNEAQ (reference sequence). For the CDR3, the DNA is TGTGCCAGCAGCCCGGACGGGGAGGGCTACACCTTC. Amino acid sequence: CASSPDGEGYTF.

This rearrangement joins TRBV6-5 to TRBJ2-7; D may be TRBD1 (5 bases). Trimming removed 0 bases at V and 5 bases at J, with 14 bases between. Germline V gene lookup returns CDR1 MNHEY and CDR2 SVGAGI. There are 15 residues in the CDR3. The CDR3 sequence: CASSYSGRGGNEQYF. The CDR3 DNA sequence: TGTGCCAGCAGTTACTCAGGTAGGGGCGGCAACGAGCAGTACTTC.

The rearrangement links TRBV29-1 to TRBJ1-1; D is possibly TRBD1 (6 bases). CDR3 length: 17 residues. V lost 7 bases and J lost 1, with 25 bases in between. From germline, CDR1 is SQVTM and CDR2 ANQGSEA. The CDR3 reads CSAQGSDRSIKNTEAFF. DNA of the CDR3: TGCAGCGCCCAGGGGTCCGACAGATCGATAAAGAACACTGAAGCTTTCTTT.

This chain connects TRBV30 to TRBJ2-3; D is unclear. The CDR3 length is 14 residues. Germline CDR1 reads GTSNPN; CDR2 reads SVGIG (reference sequence). The V gene lost 7 bases and the J gene lost 1 base, with 15 bases spanning the gap. CDR3 protein: CASQLAGRTDTQYF. The DNA for the CDR3 is TGTGCCTCCCAATTAGCCGGCCGCACAGATACGCAGTATTTT.

V is TRBV15 and J is TRBJ1-1, with a possible D match to TRBD1 (5 bases). CDR3 length equals 15 residues. Trimming removed 1 base from V and 4 bases from J, with 13 bases in between. CDR1 is LNHNV and CDR2 is YYDKDF in the germline V gene (reference sequence). DNA for the CDR3: TGTGCCACCAGCAGAGTCTTTAACGGGGGCACTGAAGCTTTCTTT. Translating it yields CATSRVFNGGTEAFF.

The genes are TRBV7-2 and TRBJ2-7, with 10 bases matching TRBD2. The CDR3 is 15 residues long. V lost 5 bases, J lost 2 bases, and 6 bases stayed unmatched. Germline values: CDR1 SGHTA, CDR2 FQGNSA. The CDR3 bases are TGTGCCAGCAGCCCCTTAGCGGGGGGAACCTACGAGCAGTACTTC. Translating it yields CASSPLAGGTYEQYF.

This chain links TRBV28 with TRBJ1-1; TRBD1 is a possible D gene (5 bases). V was shortened by 4 bases and J by 1 base, with 13 bases between the two germline ends. The CDR3 totals 15 residues. Germline-derived CDR1 and CDR2 are MDHEN and SYDVKM. CDR3 nucleotide sequence: TGTGCCAGCAGTTCCCCCCCAGGACAGAACACTGAAGCTTTCTTT. It is translated as CASSSPPGQNTEAFF.

V and J are TRBV4-1 and TRBJ1-5, with 11 bases aligning to TRBD1. The germline CDR1 and CDR2 sequences are MGHRA and YSYEKL. The CDR3 loop spans 17 amino acids. The junction had 5 bases not matched to a gene; V was cut back by 3 bases and J by 1 base. The chain's CDR3 is CASSQGTGGRSNQPQHF. DNA for the CDR3: TGCGCCAGCAGCCAGGGGACAGGGGGACGGAGCAATCAGCCCCAGCATTTT.